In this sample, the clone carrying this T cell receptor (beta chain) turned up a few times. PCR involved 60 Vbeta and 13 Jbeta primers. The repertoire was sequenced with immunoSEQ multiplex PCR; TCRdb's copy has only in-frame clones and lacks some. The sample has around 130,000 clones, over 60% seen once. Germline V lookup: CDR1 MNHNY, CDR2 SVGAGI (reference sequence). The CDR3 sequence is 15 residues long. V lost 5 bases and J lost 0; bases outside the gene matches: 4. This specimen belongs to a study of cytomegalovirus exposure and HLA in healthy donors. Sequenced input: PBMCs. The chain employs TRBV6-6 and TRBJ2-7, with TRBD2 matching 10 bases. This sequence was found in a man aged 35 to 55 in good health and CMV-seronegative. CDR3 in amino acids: CASSDGLAVSYEQYF. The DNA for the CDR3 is TGTGCCAGCAGTGACGGACTAGCGGTCTCCTACGAGCAGTACTTC.